This T cell receptor (beta chain) was retrieved from a study of T cell repertoires in cytomegalovirus infection. Across the whole study: Selected CMV epitopes included recently identified HLA-C-restricted ones as well as well-studied HLA-B-restricted ones.

This clonotype was recorded a few times. Its antigen is as yet unknown. TCRdb fed the reads into MiXCR, producing one record per CDR3 protein. Of roughly 800,000 distinct CDR3 sequences in the sample, under 35% were seen once. Study results and limitations: People with CMV and the relevant HLA were identified by cumulative public TCR beta family frequency. What dominated the ex vivo response were HLA-C-restricted CMV-specific TCR beta clonotypes.

This sample comprised cultured CD8+ T cells from PBMCs, obtained from culture after CMV antigen stimulation. This sequence was found in a human donor in good health (CMV status not recorded). Some clones in this sample may be carry-over from other donors' samples.

CDR3 sequence reads: CASLTGYNYTF. The CDR3 bases are TGTGCCAGCTTAACAGGGTATAACTACACCTTC. The V call is TRBV28, the J call TRBJ1-2, with D possibly matching TRBD1 (6 bases). The CDR3 extends over 11 amino acids. V was trimmed by 8 bases and J by 10 bases, leaving 14 bases between them. The germline V gene has CDR1 MDHEN and CDR2 SYDVKM.